The clone carrying this T cell receptor beta chain was observed at least ten times. The data derive from a study of neurological immune-mediated disorders. Germline V gives CDR1 MNHNY, CDR2 SVGAGI (reference sequence). Trimming removed 2 bases at V and 1 base at J, with 18 bases between. The CDR3 loop spans 17 amino acids. The unsorted libraries originated from 2 million PBMCs kept at -80 C. TCRdb redid the calling of the 5' RACE reads with MiXCR, one entry per CDR3 protein. This repertoire shows 55,000 to 75,000 distinct CDR3 sequences, around 2.3% found once; its top ten account for approximately 3%.

The sample was PBMCs. The V call is TRBV6-6, the J call TRBJ2-7; tentatively, D is TRBD1 (5 bases). This TCR came from a man aged 45 to 65 with multiple sclerosis. This CDR3 reads CASSYPLTSGNSYEQYF. CDR3 DNA sequence: TGTGCCAGCAGTTACCCCCTGACATCAGGGAATTCCTACGAGCAGTACTTC.